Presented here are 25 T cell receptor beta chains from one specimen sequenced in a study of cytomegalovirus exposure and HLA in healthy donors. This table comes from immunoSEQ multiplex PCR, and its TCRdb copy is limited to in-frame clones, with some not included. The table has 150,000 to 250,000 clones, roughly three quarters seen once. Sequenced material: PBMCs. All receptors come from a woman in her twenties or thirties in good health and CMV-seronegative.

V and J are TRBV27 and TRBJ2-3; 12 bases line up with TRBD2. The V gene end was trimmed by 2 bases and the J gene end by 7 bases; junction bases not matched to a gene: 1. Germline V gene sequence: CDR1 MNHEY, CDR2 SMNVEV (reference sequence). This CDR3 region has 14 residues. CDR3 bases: TGTGCCAGCAGTTTAGGACTAGCGGGGTATACGCAGTATTTT. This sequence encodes CASSLGLAGYTQYF.

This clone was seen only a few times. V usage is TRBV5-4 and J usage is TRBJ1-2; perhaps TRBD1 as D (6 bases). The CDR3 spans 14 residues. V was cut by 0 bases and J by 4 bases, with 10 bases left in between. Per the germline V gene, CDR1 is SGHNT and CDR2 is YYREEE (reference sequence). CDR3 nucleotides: TGTGCCAGCAGCTTGGAAACAGGGAGCTATGGCTACACCTTC. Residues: CASSLETGSYGYTF.

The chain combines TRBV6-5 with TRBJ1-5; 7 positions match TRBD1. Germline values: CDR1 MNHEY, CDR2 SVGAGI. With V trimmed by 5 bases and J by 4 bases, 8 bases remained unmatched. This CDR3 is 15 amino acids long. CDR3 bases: TGTGCCAGCAGTGCTCAAAGGGACAGTAATCAGCCCCAGCATTTT. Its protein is CASSAQRDSNQPQHF.

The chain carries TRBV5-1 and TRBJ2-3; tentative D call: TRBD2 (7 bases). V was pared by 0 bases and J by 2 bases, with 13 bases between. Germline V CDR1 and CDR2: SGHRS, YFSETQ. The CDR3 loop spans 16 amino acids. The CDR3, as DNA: TGCGCCAGCAGCTTGGCCAGGGCGGGGGCCACAGATACGCAGTATTTT. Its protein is CASSLARAGATDTQYF.

The CDR3: CASSLDGDRAKGKLFF. The CDR3 DNA follows: TGTGCCAGCAGTTTGGATGGAGACAGGGCCAAGGGAAAACTGTTTTTT. J is TRBJ1-4 and V is TRBV27, with 7 bases that match TRBD1. The CDR3 runs to 16 residues. The junction had 14 bases not matched to a gene; V was cut back by 3 bases and J by 10 bases. Germline V gene sequence: CDR1 MNHEY, CDR2 SMNVEV (reference sequence).

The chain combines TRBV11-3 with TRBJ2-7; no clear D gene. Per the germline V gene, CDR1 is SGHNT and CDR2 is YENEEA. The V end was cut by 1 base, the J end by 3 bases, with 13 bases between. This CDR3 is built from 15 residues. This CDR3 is CASSLGGMRDYEQYF. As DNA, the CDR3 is TGTGCCAGCAGCTTAGGAGGCATGCGAGACTACGAGCAGTACTTC.

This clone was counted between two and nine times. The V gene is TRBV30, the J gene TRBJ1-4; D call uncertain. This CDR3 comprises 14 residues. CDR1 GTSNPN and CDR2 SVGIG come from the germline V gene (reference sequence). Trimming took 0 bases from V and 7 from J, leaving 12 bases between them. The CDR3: CAWSVSHFPEKLFF. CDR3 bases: TGTGCCTGGAGTGTTAGCCACTTCCCTGAAAAACTGTTTTTT.

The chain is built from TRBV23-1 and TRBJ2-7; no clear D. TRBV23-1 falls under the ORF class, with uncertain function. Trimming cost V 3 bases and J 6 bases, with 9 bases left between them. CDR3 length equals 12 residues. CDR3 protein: CASSHAAVEQYF. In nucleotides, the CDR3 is TGCGCCAGCAGTCACGCGGCGGTCGAGCAGTACTTC.

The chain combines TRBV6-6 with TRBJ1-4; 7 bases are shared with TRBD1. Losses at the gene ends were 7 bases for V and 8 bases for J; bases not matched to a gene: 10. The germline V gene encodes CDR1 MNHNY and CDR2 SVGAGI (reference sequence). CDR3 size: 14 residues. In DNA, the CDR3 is TGTGCCAGCACCATGCCAGGGGGTGTAGAAAAACTGTTTTTT. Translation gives CASTMPGGVEKLFF.

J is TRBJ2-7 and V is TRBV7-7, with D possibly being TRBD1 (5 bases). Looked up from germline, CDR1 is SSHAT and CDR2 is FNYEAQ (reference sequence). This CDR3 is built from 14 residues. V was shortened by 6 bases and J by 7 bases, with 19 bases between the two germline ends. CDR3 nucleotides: TGTGCCAGCAGTAAAACGGACAAAGCGATGGAGCAGTACTTC. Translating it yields CASSKTDKAMEQYF.

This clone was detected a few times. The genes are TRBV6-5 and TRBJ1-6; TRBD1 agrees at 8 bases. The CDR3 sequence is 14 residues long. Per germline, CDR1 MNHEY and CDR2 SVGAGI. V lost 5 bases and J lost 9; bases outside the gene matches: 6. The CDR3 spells CASSRGQGGSPLHF. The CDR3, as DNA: TGTGCCAGCAGTCGCGGACAGGGAGGTTCACCCCTCCACTTT.

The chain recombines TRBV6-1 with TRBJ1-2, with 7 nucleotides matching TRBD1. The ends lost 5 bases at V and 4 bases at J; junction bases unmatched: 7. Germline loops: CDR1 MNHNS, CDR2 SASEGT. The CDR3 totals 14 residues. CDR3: CASSRTGTAYGYTF. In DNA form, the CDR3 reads TGTGCCAGCAGTCGGACCGGGACAGCCTATGGCTACACCTTC.

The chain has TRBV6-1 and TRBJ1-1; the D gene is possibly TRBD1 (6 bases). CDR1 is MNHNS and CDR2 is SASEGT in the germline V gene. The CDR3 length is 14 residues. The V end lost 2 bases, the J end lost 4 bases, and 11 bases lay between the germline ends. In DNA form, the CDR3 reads TGTGCCAGCAGTGAACTGGGGGCGGGCACTGAAGCTTTCTTT. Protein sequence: CASSELGAGTEAFF.

The CDR3: CASSYSAEQFF. The DNA of the CDR3 is TGTGCCAGCAGTTACTCGGCTGAGCAGTTCTTC. The rearrangement uses TRBV6-6 and TRBJ2-1, with unresolved D. The ends were cut back, 0 bases at V and 9 bases at J, with 3 bases in the middle. The CDR3 length is 11 residues. Per the germline V gene, CDR1 is MNHNY and CDR2 is SVGAGI (reference sequence).

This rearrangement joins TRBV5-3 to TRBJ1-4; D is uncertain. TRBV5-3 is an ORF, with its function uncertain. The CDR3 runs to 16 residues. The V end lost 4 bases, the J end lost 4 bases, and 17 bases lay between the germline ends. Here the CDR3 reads CARSPPSEGNNEKLFF. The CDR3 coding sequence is TGTGCCAGAAGCCCACCGTCAGAGGGTAATAATGAAAAACTGTTTTTT.

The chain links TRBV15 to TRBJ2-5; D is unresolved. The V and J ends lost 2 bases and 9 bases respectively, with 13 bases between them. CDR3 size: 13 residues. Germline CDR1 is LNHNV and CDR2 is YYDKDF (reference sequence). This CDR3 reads CATSRPTRRAQYF. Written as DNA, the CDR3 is TGTGCCACCAGCAGACCAACCCGTCGGGCCCAGTACTTC.

CDR3 nucleotide sequence: TGTGCCAGCAGATTTAGAGCGGGAGCCTACACCGGGGAGCTGTTTTTT. This encodes CASRFRAGAYTGELFF. J is TRBJ2-2 and V is TRBV7-8, with 8 bases lining up with TRBD2. The CDR3 has 16 amino acids. V shed 6 bases, J shed 3 bases, and the junction held 9 bases outside the gene matches. Germline CDR1 and CDR2: SGHVS and FQNEAQ.

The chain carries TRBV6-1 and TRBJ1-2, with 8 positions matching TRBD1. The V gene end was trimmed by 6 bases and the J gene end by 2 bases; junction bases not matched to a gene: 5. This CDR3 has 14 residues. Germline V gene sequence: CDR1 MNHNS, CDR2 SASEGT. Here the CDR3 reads CASRTGALNYGYTF. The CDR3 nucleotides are TGTGCCAGCAGGACAGGGGCCCTGAACTATGGCTACACCTTC.

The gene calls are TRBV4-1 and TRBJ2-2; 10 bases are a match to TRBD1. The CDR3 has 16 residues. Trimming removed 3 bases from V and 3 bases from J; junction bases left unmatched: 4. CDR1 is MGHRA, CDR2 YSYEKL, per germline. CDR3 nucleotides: TGCGCCAGCAGCCAGGGGACAGGGGCCGACACCGGGGAGCTGTTTTTT. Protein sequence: CASSQGTGADTGELFF.

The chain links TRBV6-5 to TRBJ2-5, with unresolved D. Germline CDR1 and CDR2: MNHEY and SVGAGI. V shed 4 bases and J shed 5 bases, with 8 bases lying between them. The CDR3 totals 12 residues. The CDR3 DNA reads TGTGCCAGCAGTTCCGGGTCGGAGACCCAGTACTTC. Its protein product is CASSSGSETQYF.

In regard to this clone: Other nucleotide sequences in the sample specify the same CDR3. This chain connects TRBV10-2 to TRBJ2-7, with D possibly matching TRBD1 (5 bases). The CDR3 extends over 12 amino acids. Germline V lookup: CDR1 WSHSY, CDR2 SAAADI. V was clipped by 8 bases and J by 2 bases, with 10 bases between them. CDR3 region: CASSTGAYEQYF. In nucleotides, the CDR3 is TGCGCCAGCTCCACAGGCGCCTACGAGCAGTACTTC.

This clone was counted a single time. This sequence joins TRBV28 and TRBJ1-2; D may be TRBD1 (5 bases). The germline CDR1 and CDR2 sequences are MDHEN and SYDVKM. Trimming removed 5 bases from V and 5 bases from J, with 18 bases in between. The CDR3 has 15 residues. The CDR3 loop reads CASSAQQETGYGYTF. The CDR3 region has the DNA TGTGCCAGCAGTGCCCAACAGGAAACCGGTTATGGCTACACCTTC.

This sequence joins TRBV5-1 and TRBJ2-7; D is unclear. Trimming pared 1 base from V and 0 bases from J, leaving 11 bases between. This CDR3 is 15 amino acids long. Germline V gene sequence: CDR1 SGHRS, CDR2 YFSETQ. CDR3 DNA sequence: TGCGCCAGCAGCTTGAGTAGAAGGAGCTCCTACGAGCAGTACTTC. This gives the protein CASSLSRRSSYEQYF.

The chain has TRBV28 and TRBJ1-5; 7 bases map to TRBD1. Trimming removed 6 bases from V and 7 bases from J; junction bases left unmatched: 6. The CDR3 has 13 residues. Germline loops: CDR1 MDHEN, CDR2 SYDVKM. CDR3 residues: CASSQDRAQPQHF. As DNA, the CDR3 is TGTGCCAGCAGCCAAGACAGGGCACAGCCCCAGCATTTT.

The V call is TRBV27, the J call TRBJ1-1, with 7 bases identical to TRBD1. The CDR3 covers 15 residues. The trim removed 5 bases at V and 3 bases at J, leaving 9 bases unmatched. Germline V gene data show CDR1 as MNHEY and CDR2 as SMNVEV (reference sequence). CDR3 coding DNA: TGTGCCAGCAGTCCTACGACAGGGCAGGACACTGAAGCTTTCTTT. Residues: CASSPTTGQDTEAFF.